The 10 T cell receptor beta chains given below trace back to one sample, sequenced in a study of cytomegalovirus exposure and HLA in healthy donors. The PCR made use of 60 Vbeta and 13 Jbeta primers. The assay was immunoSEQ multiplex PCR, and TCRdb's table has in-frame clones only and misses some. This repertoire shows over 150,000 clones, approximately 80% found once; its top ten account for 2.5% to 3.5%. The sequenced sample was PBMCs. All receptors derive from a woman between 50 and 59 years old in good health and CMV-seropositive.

The CDR3 sequence is CASNRLNTEAFF. The CDR3 DNA follows: TGTGCCAGCAACAGGCTGAACACTGAAGCTTTCTTT. The chain is built from TRBV2 and TRBJ1-1; possibly TRBD1 for D (5 bases). Germline V gene sequence: CDR1 SNHLY, CDR2 FYNNEI. This CDR3 spans 12 amino acids. V was trimmed by 7 bases and J by 0 bases, leaving 6 bases between them.

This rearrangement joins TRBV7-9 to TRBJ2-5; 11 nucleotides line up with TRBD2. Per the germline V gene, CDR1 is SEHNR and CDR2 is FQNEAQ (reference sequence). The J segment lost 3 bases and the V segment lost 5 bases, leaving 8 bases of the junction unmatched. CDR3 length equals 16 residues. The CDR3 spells CASSGGLLAGEETQYF. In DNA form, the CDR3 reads TGTGCCAGCAGCGGGGGTCTACTAGCGGGAGAAGAGACCCAGTACTTC.

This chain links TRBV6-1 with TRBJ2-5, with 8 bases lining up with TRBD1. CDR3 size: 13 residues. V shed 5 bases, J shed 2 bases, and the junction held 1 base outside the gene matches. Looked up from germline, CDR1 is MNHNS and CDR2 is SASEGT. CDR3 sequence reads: CASSRDRQETQYF. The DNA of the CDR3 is TGTGCCAGCAGTCGGGACAGGCAAGAGACCCAGTACTTC.

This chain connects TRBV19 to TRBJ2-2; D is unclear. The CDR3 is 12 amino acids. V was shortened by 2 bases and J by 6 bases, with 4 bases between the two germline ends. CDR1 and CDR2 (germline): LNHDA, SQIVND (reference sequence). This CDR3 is CASSIPSGELFF. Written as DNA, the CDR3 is TGTGCCAGTAGTATACCCTCCGGGGAGCTGTTTTTT.

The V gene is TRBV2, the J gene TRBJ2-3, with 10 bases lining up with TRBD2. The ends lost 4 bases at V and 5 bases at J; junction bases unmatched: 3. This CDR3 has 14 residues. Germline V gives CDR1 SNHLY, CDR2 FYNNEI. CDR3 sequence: CASSVPSGGDTQYF. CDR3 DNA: TGTGCCAGCAGTGTACCTAGCGGGGGAGATACGCAGTATTTT.

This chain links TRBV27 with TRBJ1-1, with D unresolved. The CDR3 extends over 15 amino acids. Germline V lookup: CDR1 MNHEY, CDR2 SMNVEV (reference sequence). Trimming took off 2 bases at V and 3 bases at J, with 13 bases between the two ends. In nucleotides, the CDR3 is TGTGCCAGCAGTTTACGAGGGCTTGGGGACACTGAAGCTTTCTTT. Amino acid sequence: CASSLRGLGDTEAFF.

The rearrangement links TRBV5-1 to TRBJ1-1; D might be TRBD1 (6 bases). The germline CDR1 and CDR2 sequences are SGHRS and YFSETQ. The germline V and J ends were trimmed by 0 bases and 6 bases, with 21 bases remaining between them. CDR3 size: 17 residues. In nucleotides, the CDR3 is TGCGCCAGCAGCTTGGAAGGCAGGCGAGGCGGGGGCCCTGAAGCTTTCTTT. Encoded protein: CASSLEGRRGGGPEAFF.

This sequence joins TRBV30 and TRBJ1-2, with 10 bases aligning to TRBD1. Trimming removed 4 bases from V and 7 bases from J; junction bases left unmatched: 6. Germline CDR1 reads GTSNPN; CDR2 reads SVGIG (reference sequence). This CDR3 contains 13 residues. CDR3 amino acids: CAWTGQGRPGYTF. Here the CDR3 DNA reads TGTGCCTGGACGGGACAGGGGCGCCCTGGCTACACCTTC.

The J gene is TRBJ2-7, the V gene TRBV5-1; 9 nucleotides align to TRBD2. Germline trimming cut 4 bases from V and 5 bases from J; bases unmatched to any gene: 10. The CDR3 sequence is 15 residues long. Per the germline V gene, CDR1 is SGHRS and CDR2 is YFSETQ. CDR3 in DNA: TGCGCCAGCAGCGGCGGGACTAGCCGGAGGCACGAGCAGTACTTC. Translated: CASSGGTSRRHEQYF.

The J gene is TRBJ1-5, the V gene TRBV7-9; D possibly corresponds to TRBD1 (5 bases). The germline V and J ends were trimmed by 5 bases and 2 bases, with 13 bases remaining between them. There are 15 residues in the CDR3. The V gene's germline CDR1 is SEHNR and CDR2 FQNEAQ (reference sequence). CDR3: CASSPRGSGNQPQHF. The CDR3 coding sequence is TGTGCCAGCAGCCCCCGGGGGTCGGGCAATCAGCCCCAGCATTTT.